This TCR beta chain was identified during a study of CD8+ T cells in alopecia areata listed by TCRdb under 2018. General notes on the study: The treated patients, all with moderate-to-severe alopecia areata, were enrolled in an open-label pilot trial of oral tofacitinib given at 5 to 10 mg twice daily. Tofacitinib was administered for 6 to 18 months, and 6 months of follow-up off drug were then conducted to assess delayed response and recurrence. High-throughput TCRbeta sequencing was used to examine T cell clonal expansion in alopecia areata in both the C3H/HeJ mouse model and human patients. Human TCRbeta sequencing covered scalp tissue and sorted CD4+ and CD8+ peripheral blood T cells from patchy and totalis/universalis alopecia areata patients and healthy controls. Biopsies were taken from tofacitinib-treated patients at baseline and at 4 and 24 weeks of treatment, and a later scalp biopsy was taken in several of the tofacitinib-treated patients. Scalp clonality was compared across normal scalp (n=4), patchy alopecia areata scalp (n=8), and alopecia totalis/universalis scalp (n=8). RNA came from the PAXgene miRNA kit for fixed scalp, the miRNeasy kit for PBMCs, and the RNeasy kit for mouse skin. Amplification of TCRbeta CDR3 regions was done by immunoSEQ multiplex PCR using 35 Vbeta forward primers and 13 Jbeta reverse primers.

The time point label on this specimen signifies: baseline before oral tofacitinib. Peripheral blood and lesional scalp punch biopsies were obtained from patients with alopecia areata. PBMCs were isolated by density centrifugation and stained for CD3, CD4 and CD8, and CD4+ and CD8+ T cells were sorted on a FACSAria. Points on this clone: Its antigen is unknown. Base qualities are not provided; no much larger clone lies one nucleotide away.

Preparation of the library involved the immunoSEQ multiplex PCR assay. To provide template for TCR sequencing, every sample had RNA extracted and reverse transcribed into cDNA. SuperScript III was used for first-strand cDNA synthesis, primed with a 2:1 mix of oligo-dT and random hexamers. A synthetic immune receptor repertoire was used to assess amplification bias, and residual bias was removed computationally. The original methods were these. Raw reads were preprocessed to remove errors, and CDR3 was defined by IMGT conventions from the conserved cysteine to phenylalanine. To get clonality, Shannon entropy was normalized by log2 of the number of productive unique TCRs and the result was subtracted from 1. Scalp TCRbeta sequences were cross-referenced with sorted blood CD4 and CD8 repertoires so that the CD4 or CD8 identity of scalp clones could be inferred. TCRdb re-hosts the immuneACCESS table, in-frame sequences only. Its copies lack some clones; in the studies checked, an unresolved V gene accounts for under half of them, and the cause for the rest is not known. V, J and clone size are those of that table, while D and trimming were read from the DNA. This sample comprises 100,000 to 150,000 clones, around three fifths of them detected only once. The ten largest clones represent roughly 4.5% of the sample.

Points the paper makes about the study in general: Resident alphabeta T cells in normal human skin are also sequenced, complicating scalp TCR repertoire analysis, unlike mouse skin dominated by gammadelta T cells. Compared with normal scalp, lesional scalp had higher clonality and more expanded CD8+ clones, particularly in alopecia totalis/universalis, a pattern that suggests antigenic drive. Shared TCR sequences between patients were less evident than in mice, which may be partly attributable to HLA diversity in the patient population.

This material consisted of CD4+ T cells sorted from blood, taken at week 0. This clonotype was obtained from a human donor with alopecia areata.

The encoded CDR3 is CASSTNGQRQYYGYTF. The nucleotide sequence reads TGCGCCAGCAGCACAAATGGACAAAGGCAGTACTATGGCTACACCTTC. The rearranged chain carries TRBV5-1 and TRBJ1-2, and perhaps TRBD1 as D gene, on 5 matching bases. The CDR3 spans 16 residues, from the cysteine through the phenylalanine. This entry keeps only the CDR3 DNA: 48 bases, framed from base 1. V is reduced by 4 bases and J by 3 bases, leaving a spacing of 19 bases between them. The germline V gene encodes CDR1 SGHRS and CDR2 YFSETQ.